The rows below give T cell receptor beta chains drawn from one sample of a study of shared clonotypes between healthy human individuals. Clones were read by immunoSEQ multiplex PCR, and TCRdb kept only the in-frame ones, dropping some. Of approximately 1.4 million clones listed, roughly 98% are singletons. Specimen: naive CD4+ T cells sorted from blood. The receptors were sampled from a man aged 25 to 40 in good health. The CDR3 runs from the conserved cysteine through the conserved F or W. The D gene is left open where the match is weak. The size entry is marked missing in some rows and otherwise reads once, few, many or a size class.

size: NA
J: TRBJ1-2
D: TRBD1
V: TRBV10-3
CDR3: CATDSRGLHYGYTF
DNA: TGTGCCACCGACTCCAGGGGGCTTCACTATGGCTACACCTTC

size: NA
J: TRBJ2-5
D: NA
V: TRBV30
CDR3: CAWSVAGSIQETQYF
DNA: TGTGCCTGGAGTGTCGCAGGCTCCATCCAAGAGACCCAGTACTTC

size: NA
J: TRBJ2-3
D: NA
V: TRBV30
CDR3: CAWSPGAGVADTQYF
DNA: TGTGCCTGGAGTCCCGGCGCAGGGGTTGCAGATACGCAGTATTTT

size: NA
J: TRBJ1-2
D: NA
V: TRBV7-9
CDR3: CASSPRLDYGYTF
DNA: TGTGCCAGCAGCCCTCGCTTAGACTATGGCTACACCTTC

size: NA
J: TRBJ2-2
D: TRBD1
V: TRBV7-3
CDR3: CASSLESTGRNTGELFF
DNA: TGTGCCAGCAGCCTAGAATCGACAGGGAGGAACACCGGGGAGCTGTTTTTT

size: NA
J: TRBJ1-5
D: TRBD1
V: TRBV29-1
CDR3: CSATGQGGQPQHF
DNA: TGCAGCGCTACGGGACAGGGGGGTCAGCCCCAGCATTTT

size: NA
J: TRBJ1-5
D: NA
V: TRBV6-1
CDR3: CASSEAGHSAGLFNQPQHF
DNA: TGTGCCAGCAGTGAAGCGGGCCACTCGGCTGGATTATTTAATCAGCCCCAGCATTTT

size: NA
J: TRBJ2-7
D: TRBD2
V: TRBV14
CDR3: CASSQDTGLGLEQYF
DNA: TGTGCCAGCAGCCAAGATACGGGACTAGGGCTCGAGCAGTACTTC

size: NA
J: TRBJ2-2
D: NA
V: TRBV19
CDR3: CASSIDGNTGELFF
DNA: TGTGCCAGTAGTATAGATGGGAACACCGGGGAGCTGTTTTTT

size: NA
J: TRBJ2-7
D: TRBD1
V: TRBV27
CDR3: CASRDRRTSYEQYF
DNA: TGTGCCAGCAGGGACAGGAGAACGTCCTACGAGCAGTACTTC

size: NA
J: TRBJ2-5
D: NA
V: TRBV5-1
CDR3: CASSYRVQETQYF
DNA: TGCGCCAGCAGCTACAGGGTCCAAGAGACCCAGTACTTC

size: NA
J: TRBJ2-1
D: TRBD2
V: TRBV19
CDR3: CASSSHLAGVIMNEQFF
DNA: TGTGCCAGTAGTTCCCACCTGGCGGGAGTCATCATGAATGAGCAGTTCTTC

size: NA
J: TRBJ1-1
D: NA
V: TRBV16
CDR3: CASSQHMDTEAFF
DNA: TGTGCCAGCAGCCAGCACATGGACACTGAAGCTTTCTTT

size: NA
J: TRBJ2-5
D: NA
V: TRBV9
CDR3: CASSAEGASWETQYF
DNA: TGTGCCAGCAGCGCGGAGGGGGCTTCATGGGAGACCCAGTACTTC

size: NA
J: TRBJ2-1
D: NA
V: TRBV6-5
CDR3: CASSYDLYNEQFF
DNA: TGTGCCAGCAGTTACGATCTGTACAATGAGCAGTTCTTC

size: NA
J: TRBJ2-7
D: NA
V: TRBV5-1
CDR3: CASSLEGPEQYF
DNA: TGCGCCAGCAGCTTGGAGGGACCTGAGCAGTACTTC

size: NA
J: TRBJ2-2
D: NA
V: TRBV19
CDR3: CASSEAGFNSGELFF
DNA: TGTGCCAGTAGCGAGGCAGGGTTTAACTCCGGGGAGCTGTTTTTT

size: NA
J: TRBJ2-2
D: TRBD2
V: TRBV2
CDR3: CAGRTSENTGELFF
DNA: TGTGCCGGCCGGACTAGCGAGAACACCGGGGAGCTGTTTTTT

size: NA
J: TRBJ2-7
D: TRBD2
V: TRBV7-9
CDR3: CASSSSRLAGGPKDEQYF
DNA: TGTGCCAGCAGCTCTAGCCGACTAGCGGGAGGGCCTAAGGACGAGCAGTACTTC

size: NA
J: TRBJ2-5
D: TRBD1
V: TRBV5-1
CDR3: CASSLTGTGQETQYF
DNA: TGCGCCAGCAGCTTGACCGGGACAGGACAAGAGACCCAGTACTTC

size: NA
J: TRBJ2-7
D: TRBD1
V: TRBV6-5
CDR3: CASSGTGGKSSEQYF
DNA: TGTGCCAGCAGCGGTACAGGGGGCAAGTCTAGCGAGCAGTACTTC

size: NA
J: TRBJ2-7
D: NA
V: TRBV10-3
CDR3: CAISESGVGPAGSYEQYF
DNA: TGTGCCATCAGTGAGTCGGGGGTGGGTCCAGCTGGCTCCTACGAGCAGTACTTC

size: NA
J: TRBJ1-1
D: NA
V: TRBV19
CDR3: CASPAPGASTEAFF
DNA: TGTGCCTCCCCGGCCCCAGGGGCTAGTACTGAAGCTTTCTTT

size: NA
J: TRBJ2-7
D: NA
V: TRBV18
CDR3: CASSPKVVLPTGSEQYF
DNA: TGTGCCAGCTCACCTAAGGTCGTACTACCGACAGGCTCCGAGCAGTACTTC

size: NA
J: TRBJ1-5
D: NA
V: TRBV11-2
CDR3: CASSSRQGGGNQPQHF
DNA: TGTGCCAGCAGCTCCCGGCAGGGTGGTGGCAATCAGCCCCAGCATTTT

size: NA
J: TRBJ2-7
D: TRBD1
V: TRBV19
CDR3: CASSPWTGSGEQYF
DNA: TGTGCCAGTAGTCCCTGGACAGGGTCCGGCGAGCAGTACTTC

size: NA
J: TRBJ1-5
D: NA
V: TRBV19
CDR3: CASSLTVFGQPQHF
DNA: TGTGCCAGTAGCCTGACAGTTTTCGGGCAGCCCCAGCATTTT

size: NA
J: TRBJ2-3
D: NA
V: TRBV11-2
CDR3: CASSLGRGARTDTQYF
DNA: TGTGCCAGCAGCTTAGGGAGGGGGGCGAGGACAGATACGCAGTATTTT

size: NA
J: TRBJ1-4
D: NA
V: TRBV5-4
CDR3: CASSLDPTNEKLFF
DNA: TGTGCCAGCAGCTTGGACCCTACAAATGAAAAACTGTTTTTT

size: NA
J: TRBJ2-7
D: TRBD2
V: TRBV9
CDR3: CASSVEAGGGYEQYF
DNA: TGTGCCAGCAGCGTAGAGGCGGGGGGAGGCTACGAGCAGTACTTC

size: NA
J: TRBJ2-2
D: NA
V: TRBV11-2
CDR3: CASSNSRGPYTGELFF
DNA: TGTGCCAGCAGCAATAGCCGGGGACCCTACACCGGGGAGCTGTTTTTT

size: NA
J: TRBJ2-3
D: NA
V: TRBV28
CDR3: CASSLRTDTQYF
DNA: TGTGCCAGCAGTTTAAGGACAGATACGCAGTATTTT

size: NA
J: TRBJ2-7
D: TRBD1
V: TRBV5-4
CDR3: CASILDRGSDEQYF
DNA: TGTGCCAGCATCCTGGACAGGGGATCGGACGAGCAGTACTTC

size: NA
J: TRBJ2-7
D: TRBD1
V: TRBV20-1
CDR3: CSARDGTGRGF
DNA: TGCAGTGCTAGAGATGGGACAGGCCGGGGGTTC

size: NA
J: TRBJ2-5
D: TRBD1
V: TRBV11-2
CDR3: CASSLGQGPQETQYF
DNA: TGTGCCAGCAGCCTCGGACAGGGTCCCCAAGAGACCCAGTACTTC

size: NA
J: TRBJ1-4
D: NA
V: TRBV4-3
CDR3: CASSQDGIYNEKLFF
DNA: TGCGCCAGCAGCCAAGACGGGATTTATAATGAAAAACTGTTTTTT

size: NA
J: TRBJ1-5
D: NA
V: TRBV11-2
CDR3: CASSLFLGQPQHF
DNA: TGTGCCAGCAGCTTATTTCTGGGTCAGCCCCAGCATTTT

size: NA
J: TRBJ2-7
D: NA
V: TRBV18
CDR3: CASSPLYTGDEQYF
DNA: TGTGCCAGCTCACCACTGTATACCGGGGACGAGCAGTACTTC

size: NA
J: TRBJ1-5
D: NA
V: TRBV27
CDR3: CVSSRQAIARGGNQPQHF
DNA: TGTGTCAGCAGTAGACAGGCGATCGCGCGCGGGGGCAATCAGCCCCAGCATTTT

size: NA
J: TRBJ2-6
D: NA
V: TRBV4-1
CDR3: CASSLQKGEAGGVGANVLTF
DNA: TGCGCCAGCAGCCTACAAAAGGGGGAGGCAGGCGGCGTAGGGGCCAACGTCCTGACTTTC

size: NA
J: TRBJ2-3
D: NA
V: TRBV5-1
CDR3: CASSSSILAEASTDTQYF
DNA: TGCGCCAGCAGCAGCAGTATTTTAGCGGAGGCTAGCACAGATACGCAGTATTTT

size: NA
J: TRBJ2-7
D: TRBD1
V: TRBV28
CDR3: CASSLPGQGAYEQYF
DNA: TGTGCCAGCAGTTTGCCCGGACAGGGGGCGTACGAGCAGTACTTC

size: NA
J: TRBJ1-5
D: NA
V: TRBV19
CDR3: CASVGRTSYQPQHF
DNA: TGTGCCAGCGTCGGGAGGACATCCTATCAGCCCCAGCATTTT

size: NA
J: TRBJ1-2
D: NA
V: TRBV11-2
CDR3: CASSFSPRQVDNGYTF
DNA: TGTGCCAGCAGCTTCTCACCTCGACAGGTTGATAATGGCTACACCTTC

size: NA
J: TRBJ2-7
D: TRBD1
V: TRBV5-1
CDR3: CASSSAGTGGYEQYF
DNA: TGCGCCAGCAGCTCGGCCGGGACAGGGGGCTACGAGCAGTACTTC

size: NA
J: TRBJ1-5
D: TRBD1
V: TRBV6-1
CDR3: CASSEASGTGGFQPQHF
DNA: TGTGCCAGCAGTGAAGCTTCCGGGACAGGGGGCTTCCAGCCCCAGCATTTT

size: NA
J: TRBJ1-5
D: TRBD1
V: TRBV15
CDR3: CATSRDLKGGSLQPQHF
DNA: TGTGCCACCAGCAGAGATCTTAAAGGGGGCTCGCTTCAGCCCCAGCATTTT

size: NA
J: TRBJ2-1
D: NA
V: TRBV9
CDR3: CASSVYWGAGGNEQFF
DNA: TGTGCCAGCAGCGTGTATTGGGGAGCCGGGGGCAATGAGCAGTTCTTC

size: NA
J: TRBJ1-2
D: NA
V: TRBV6-1
CDR3: CASSDYSPQAQFWGGYTF
DNA: TGTGCCAGCAGTGACTACTCACCGCAGGCCCAGTTTTGGGGAGGCTACACCTTC

size: NA
J: TRBJ2-3
D: TRBD1
V: TRBV5-1
CDR3: CASSSGTGRGDTQYF
DNA: TGCGCCAGCAGCTCGGGGACAGGACGGGGAGATACGCAGTATTTT

size: NA
J: TRBJ1-5
D: NA
V: TRBV9
CDR3: CASSLGLYQPQHF
DNA: TGTGCCAGCAGCCTAGGGCTGTATCAGCCCCAGCATTTT

size: NA
J: TRBJ2-7
D: TRBD1
V: TRBV5-3
CDR3: CARSMGTAQSLNEQYF
DNA: TGTGCCAGAAGCATGGGGACAGCACAAAGTCTGAACGAGCAGTACTTC

size: NA
J: TRBJ1-4
D: TRBD1
V: TRBV15
CDR3: CATSREGDRGNEKLFF
DNA: TGTGCCACCAGCAGGGAGGGGGACAGGGGTAATGAAAAACTGTTTTTT

size: NA
J: TRBJ2-1
D: TRBD2
V: TRBV7-9
CDR3: CASSGRAPYNEQFF
DNA: TGTGCCAGTAGCGGGAGGGCCCCCTACAATGAGCAGTTCTTC

size: once
J: TRBJ2-7
D: TRBD2
V: TRBV25-1
CDR3: CASRTSGLYEQYF
DNA: TGTGCCAGCCGGACTAGCGGCCTGTACGAGCAGTACTTC

size: NA
J: TRBJ2-5
D: TRBD2
V: TRBV5-1
CDR3: CASSKTAGVEETQYF
DNA: TGCGCCAGTAGTAAGACAGCGGGAGTGGAAGAGACCCAGTACTTC

size: NA
J: TRBJ2-7
D: NA
V: TRBV18
CDR3: CASSPPRSYEQYF
DNA: TGTGCCAGCTCACCGCCGCGGTCCTACGAGCAGTACTTC

size: NA
J: TRBJ2-7
D: TRBD1
V: TRBV5-4
CDR3: CASSFTGQAYEQYF
DNA: TGTGCCAGCAGCTTTACGGGACAGGCCTACGAGCAGTACTTC

size: NA
J: TRBJ1-2
D: NA
V: TRBV29-1
CDR3: CSALTPPYYGYTF
DNA: TGCAGCGCCCTGACGCCTCCTTACTATGGCTACACCTTC

size: once
J: TRBJ2-5
D: TRBD2
V: TRBV18
CDR3: CASLAGGHQETQYF
DNA: TGTGCCAGCCTAGCGGGAGGGCATCAAGAGACCCAGTACTTC